This T cell receptor beta chain came from a study of cytomegalovirus exposure and HLA in healthy donors. With regard to this clone: The antigen is undetermined.

13 Jbeta primers and 60 Vbeta primers were used for the PCR. The assay was immunoSEQ multiplex PCR, and TCRdb's table has in-frame clones only and misses some. Of nearly 200,000 clones in the sample, 82% were seen once. Findings of the study overall: A few V segments could not be told apart, such as TRBV6-2 and TRBV6-3, and were left out. Links to common viral pathogens appeared, in a later analysis, for several of the most significant clusters. The authors enumerated some 170 TCR beta chains as linked to cytomegalovirus.

Germline lookup yields CDR1 LGHNA and CDR2 YNFKEQ. V gave up 3 bases and J gave up 11 bases; unmatched junction bases: 11. The CDR3 is 14 amino acids. The TCR comes from a woman aged 50 to 60 in good health and CMV-seropositive. Sequencing was carried out using PBMCs. The V gene is TRBV4-2, the J gene TRBJ2-5; 8 bases fit TRBD2. The CDR3 here is CASSHPAGESAQYF. In nucleotides, the CDR3 is TGTGCCAGCAGCCACCCAGCGGGAGAGTCGGCGCAGTACTTC.